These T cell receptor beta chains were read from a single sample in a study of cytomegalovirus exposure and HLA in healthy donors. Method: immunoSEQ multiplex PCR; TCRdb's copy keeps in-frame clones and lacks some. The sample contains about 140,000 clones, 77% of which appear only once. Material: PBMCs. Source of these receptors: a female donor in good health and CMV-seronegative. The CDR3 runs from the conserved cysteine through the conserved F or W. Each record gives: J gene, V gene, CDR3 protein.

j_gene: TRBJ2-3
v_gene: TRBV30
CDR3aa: CAWVRGGDTQYF

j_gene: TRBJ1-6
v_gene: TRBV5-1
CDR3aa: CASGGGGSNSPLHF

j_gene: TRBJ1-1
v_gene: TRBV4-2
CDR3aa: CASSQGEGKGEAFF

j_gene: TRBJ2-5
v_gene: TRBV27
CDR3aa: CASSLVSPVQETQYF

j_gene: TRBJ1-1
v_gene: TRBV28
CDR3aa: CASSSHRTGTFREAFF

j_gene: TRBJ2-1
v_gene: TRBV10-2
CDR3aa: CASSESSRTSGKNEQFF

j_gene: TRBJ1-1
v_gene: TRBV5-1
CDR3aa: CASSRQGTNTEAFF

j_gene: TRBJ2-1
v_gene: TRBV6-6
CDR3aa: CASGNPGLAGAEQFF

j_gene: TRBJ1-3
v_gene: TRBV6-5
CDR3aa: CASSRQGSGNTIYF

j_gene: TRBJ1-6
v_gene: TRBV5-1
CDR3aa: CASSLDGSSYNSPLHF